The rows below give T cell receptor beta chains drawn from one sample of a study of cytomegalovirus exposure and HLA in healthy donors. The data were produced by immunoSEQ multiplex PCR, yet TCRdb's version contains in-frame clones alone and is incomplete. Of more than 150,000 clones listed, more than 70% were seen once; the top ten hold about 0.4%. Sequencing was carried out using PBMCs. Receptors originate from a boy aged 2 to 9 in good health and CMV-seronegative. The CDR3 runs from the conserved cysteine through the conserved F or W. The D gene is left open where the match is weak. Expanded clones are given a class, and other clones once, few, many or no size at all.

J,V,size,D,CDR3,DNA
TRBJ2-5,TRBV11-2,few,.,CASRLGGGSIETQYF,TGTGCCAGCAGGCTAGGGGGGGGCAGTATCGAGACCCAGTACTTC
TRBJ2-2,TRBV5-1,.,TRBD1,CASSTTGETGELFF,TGCGCCAGCAGCACGACAGGGGAAACCGGGGAGCTGTTTTTT
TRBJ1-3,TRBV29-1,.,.,CSAVNSGNTIYF,TGCAGCGCCGTAAACTCTGGAAACACCATATATTTT
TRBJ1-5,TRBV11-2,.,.,CASSLAEDQPQHF,TGTGCCAGCAGCTTAGCGGAGGATCAGCCCCAGCATTTT
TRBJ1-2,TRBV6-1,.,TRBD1,CASSESHRGPYGYTF,TGTGCCAGCAGTGAATCGCACAGGGGGCCCTATGGCTACACCTTC
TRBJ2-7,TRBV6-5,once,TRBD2,CASSSLAGDYEQYF,TGTGCCAGCAGTTCCCTAGCGGGGGACTACGAGCAGTACTTC
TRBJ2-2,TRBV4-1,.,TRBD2,CASSQLGLGNTGELFF,TGCGCCAGCAGCCAATTAGGACTAGGGAACACCGGGGAGCTGTTTTTT
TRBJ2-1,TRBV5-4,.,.,CASSLGLAAYNEQFF,TGTGCCAGCAGCTTGGGGCTAGCTGCCTACAATGAGCAGTTCTTC
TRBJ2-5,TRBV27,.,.,CASSREGGRWETQYF,TGTGCCAGCAGCCGAGAAGGGGGAAGGTGGGAGACCCAGTACTTC
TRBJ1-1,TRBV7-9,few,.,CASSATRGTEAFF,TGTGCCAGCAGCGCCACACGGGGCACTGAAGCTTTCTTT
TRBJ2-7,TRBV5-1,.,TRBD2,CASSFSTGTSGREYEQYF,TGCGCCAGCAGCTTCTCAACCGGGACTAGCGGGAGGGAGTACGAGCAGTACTTC
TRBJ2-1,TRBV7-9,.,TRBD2,CASSRPKREYEQFF,TGTGCCAGCAGCCGACCAAAGCGGGAGTATGAGCAGTTCTTC
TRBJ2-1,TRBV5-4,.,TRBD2,CASSFRLAGVYNEQFF,TGTGCCAGCAGCTTCCGACTAGCGGGAGTGTACAATGAGCAGTTCTTC
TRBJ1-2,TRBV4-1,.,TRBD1,CASLPGGTEGDYGYTF,TGCGCCAGCTTACCCGGAGGGACAGAGGGGGACTATGGCTACACCTTC
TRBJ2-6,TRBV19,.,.,CASTAPGPHSGANVLTF,TGTGCCAGTACAGCCCCAGGGCCTCACTCTGGGGCCAACGTCCTGACTTTC
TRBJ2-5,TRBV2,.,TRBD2,CASKGNSGVRETQYF,TGTGCCAGCAAAGGAAATAGCGGGGTCCGGGAGACCCAGTACTTC
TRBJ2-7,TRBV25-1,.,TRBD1,CASRKQGAPYEQYF,TGTGCCAGCAGGAAACAGGGGGCTCCCTACGAGCAGTACTTC
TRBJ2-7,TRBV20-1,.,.,CSAADSYEQYF,TGCAGTGCCGCAGACTCCTACGAGCAGTACTTC
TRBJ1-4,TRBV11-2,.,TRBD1,CASSEGQRGVKLFF,TGTGCCAGCAGCGAGGGACAGCGTGGCGTAAAACTGTTTTTT
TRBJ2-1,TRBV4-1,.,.,CASSQPHGTAGNEQFF,TGCGCCAGCAGCCAACCCCACGGCACGGCGGGCAATGAGCAGTTCTTC
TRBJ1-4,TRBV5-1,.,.,CASSSDRSHATNEKLFF,TGCGCCAGCAGCTCAGACAGGAGCCATGCAACTAATGAAAAACTGTTTTTT
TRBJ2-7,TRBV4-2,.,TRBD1,CASSQGTGYEQYF,TGTGCCAGCAGCCAAGGGACAGGCTACGAGCAGTACTTC
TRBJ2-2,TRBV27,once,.,CASSLSPSSVGAGELFF,TGTGCCAGCAGTTTATCCCCGTCTAGCGTAGGGGCCGGGGAGCTGTTTTTT
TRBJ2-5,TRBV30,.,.,CAWSVGGSQETQYF,TGTGCCTGGAGTGTAGGAGGGTCCCAAGAGACCCAGTACTTC
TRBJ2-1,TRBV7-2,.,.,CASNPWERVVFNEQFF,TGTGCCAGCAACCCCTGGGAGCGGGTGGTTTTTAATGAGCAGTTCTTC
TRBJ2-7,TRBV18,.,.,CASSPPPNPWRASYEQYF,TGTGCCAGCTCACCACCGCCTAACCCCTGGAGGGCTTCCTACGAGCAGTACTTC
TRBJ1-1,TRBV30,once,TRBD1,CAWSTGAGTEAFF,TGTGCCTGGAGTACAGGGGCAGGCACTGAAGCTTTCTTT
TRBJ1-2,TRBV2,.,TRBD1,CASSEALGTGGGYTF,TGTGCCAGCAGTGAAGCGCTCGGGACAGGGGGTGGCTACACCTTC
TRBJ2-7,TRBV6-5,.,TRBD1,CASIGQVAYEQYF,TGTGCCAGCATCGGACAGGTAGCCTACGAGCAGTACTTC
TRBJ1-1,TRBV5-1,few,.,CASRAGVGTEAFF,TGCGCCAGCAGGGCAGGGGTCGGCACTGAAGCTTTCTTT
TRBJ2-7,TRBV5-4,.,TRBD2,CASSRGLAGGAAYEQYF,TGTGCCAGCAGCCGGGGACTAGCGGGAGGGGCGGCCTACGAGCAGTACTTC
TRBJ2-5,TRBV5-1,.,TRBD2,CASSLLSRREDGSFQETQYF,TGCGCCAGCAGCTTGCTATCACGGCGGGAGGACGGGAGCTTCCAAGAGACCCAGTACTTC
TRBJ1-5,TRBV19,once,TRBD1,CASSIRDRGRYSNQPQHF,TGTGCCAGTAGTATACGGGACAGGGGTAGGTATAGCAATCAGCCCCAGCATTTT
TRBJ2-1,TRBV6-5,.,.,CASRVRNEQFF,TGTGCCAGCAGGGTACGGAATGAGCAGTTCTTC
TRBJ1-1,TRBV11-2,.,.,CASSLNWGSTEAFF,TGTGCCAGCAGCTTAAATTGGGGCAGCACTGAAGCTTTCTTT
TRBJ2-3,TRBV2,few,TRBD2,CASRTTSGRLGGTDTQYF,TGTGCCAGCAGGACGACTAGCGGGAGGCTAGGCGGTACAGATACGCAGTATTTT
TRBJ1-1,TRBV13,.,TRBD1,CASSPISGGRGAFF,TGTGCCAGCAGCCCCATCTCAGGGGGAAGGGGAGCTTTCTTT
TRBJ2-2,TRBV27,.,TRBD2,CASTTLRGTRRGTGELFF,TGTGCCAGCACCACATTACGCGGGACTAGGAGAGGCACCGGGGAGCTGTTTTTT
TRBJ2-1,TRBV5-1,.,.,CASSPRQDISYNEQFF,TGCGCCAGCAGCCCGAGACAGGACATCTCCTACAATGAGCAGTTCTTC
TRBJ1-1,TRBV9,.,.,CASSRGLNTEAFF,TGTGCCAGCAGCAGGGGATTGAACACTGAAGCTTTCTTT
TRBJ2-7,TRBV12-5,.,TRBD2,CASGFGLAGGYEQYF,TGTGCTAGTGGTTTTGGACTAGCCGGAGGCTACGAGCAGTACTTC
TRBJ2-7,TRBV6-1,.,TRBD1,CASSLRDSYYEQYF,TGTGCCAGCAGCCTTCGGGACAGCTACTACGAGCAGTACTTC
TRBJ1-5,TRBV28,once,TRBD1,CASSFGTGVYSNQPQHF,TGTGCCAGCAGTTTCGGGACAGGGGTTTATAGCAATCAGCCCCAGCATTTT
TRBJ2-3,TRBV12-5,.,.,CASGLGLRGTDTQYF,TGTGCTAGTGGTTTGGGGCTTAGGGGAACAGATACGCAGTATTTT
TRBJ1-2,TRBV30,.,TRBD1,CAWSTGTGPTYGYTF,TGTGCCTGGAGTACAGGGACAGGGCCTACCTATGGCTACACCTTC
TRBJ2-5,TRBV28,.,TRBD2,CASSPLGLESVTQYF,TGTGCCAGCAGTCCCTTGGGACTAGAAAGTGTGACCCAGTACTTC
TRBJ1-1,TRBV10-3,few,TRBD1,CAIRDYRGNHTEAFF,TGTGCCATCAGGGATTACAGGGGGAACCACACTGAAGCTTTCTTT
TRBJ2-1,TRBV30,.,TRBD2,CACYGTSGPSSYNEQFF,TGTGCCTGCTACGGGACTAGCGGCCCCAGCTCCTACAATGAGCAGTTCTTC
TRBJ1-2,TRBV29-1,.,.,CSSRTDYGYTF,TGCAGCTCCCGAACGGACTATGGCTACACCTTC
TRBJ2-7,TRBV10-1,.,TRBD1,CASSQGTGSYEQYF,TGCGCCAGCAGCCAGGGGACAGGGTCTTACGAGCAGTACTTC
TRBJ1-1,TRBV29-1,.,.,CSVDSRIGVNTEAFF,TGCAGCGTTGATAGTCGTATAGGAGTAAACACTGAAGCTTTCTTT
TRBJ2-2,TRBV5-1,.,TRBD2,CASSFPRLAAGTGELFF,TGCGCCAGCAGCTTCCCACGACTAGCAGCAGGCACCGGGGAGCTGTTTTTT
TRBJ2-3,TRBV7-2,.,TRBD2,CASRIVAGGSTDTQYF,TGTGCCAGCAGAATAGTAGCGGGAGGGAGCACAGATACGCAGTATTTT
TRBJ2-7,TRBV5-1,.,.,CASSSAGRQAYEQYF,TGCGCCAGCAGCTCCGCTGGAAGGCAGGCCTACGAGCAGTACTTC
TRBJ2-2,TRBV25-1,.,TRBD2,CASSGLADTGELFF,TGTGCCAGCAGTGGACTAGCGGACACCGGGGAGCTGTTTTTT
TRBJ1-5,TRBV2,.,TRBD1,CASSGQGPNQPQHF,TGTGCCAGCTCCGGACAGGGCCCCAATCAGCCCCAGCATTTT
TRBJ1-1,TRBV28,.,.,CASSFTGIKTEAFF,TGTGCCAGCAGCTTTACAGGAATTAAAACTGAAGCTTTCTTT
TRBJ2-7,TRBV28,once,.,CASSFSGYNEQYF,TGTGCCAGCAGTTTTTCGGGGTACAACGAGCAGTACTTC
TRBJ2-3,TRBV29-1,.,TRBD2,CSVEVAVTAGVADTQYF,TGCAGCGTTGAAGTGGCCGTGACGGCGGGAGTTGCAGATACGCAGTATTTT
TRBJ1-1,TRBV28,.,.,CASGWGEGTEAFF,TGTGCCAGCGGCTGGGGGGAGGGCACTGAAGCTTTCTTT